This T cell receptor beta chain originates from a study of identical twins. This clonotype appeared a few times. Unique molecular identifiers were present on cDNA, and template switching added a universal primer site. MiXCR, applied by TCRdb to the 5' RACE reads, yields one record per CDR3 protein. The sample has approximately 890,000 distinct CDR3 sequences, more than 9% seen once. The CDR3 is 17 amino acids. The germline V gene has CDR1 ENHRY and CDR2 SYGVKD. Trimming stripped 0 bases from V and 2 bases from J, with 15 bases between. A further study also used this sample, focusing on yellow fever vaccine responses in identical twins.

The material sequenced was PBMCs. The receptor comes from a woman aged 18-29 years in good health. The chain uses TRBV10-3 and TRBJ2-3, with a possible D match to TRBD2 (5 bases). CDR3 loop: CAISESRTDDFTDTQYF. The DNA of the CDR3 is TGTGCCATCAGTGAGTCCCGGACTGACGACTTCACAGATACGCAGTATTTT.